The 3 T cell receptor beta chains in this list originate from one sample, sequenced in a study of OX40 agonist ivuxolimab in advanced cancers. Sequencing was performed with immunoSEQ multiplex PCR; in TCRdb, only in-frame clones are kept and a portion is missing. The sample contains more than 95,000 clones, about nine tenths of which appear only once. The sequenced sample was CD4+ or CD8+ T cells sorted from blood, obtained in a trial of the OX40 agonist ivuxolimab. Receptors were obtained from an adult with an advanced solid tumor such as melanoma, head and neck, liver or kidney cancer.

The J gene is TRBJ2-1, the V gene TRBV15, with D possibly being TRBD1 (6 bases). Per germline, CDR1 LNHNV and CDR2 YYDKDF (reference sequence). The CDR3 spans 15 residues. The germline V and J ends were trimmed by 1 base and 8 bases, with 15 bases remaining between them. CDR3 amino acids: CATSRAKQGLDEQFF. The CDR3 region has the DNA TGTGCCACCAGCAGAGCAAAACAGGGTTTGGATGAGCAGTTCTTC.

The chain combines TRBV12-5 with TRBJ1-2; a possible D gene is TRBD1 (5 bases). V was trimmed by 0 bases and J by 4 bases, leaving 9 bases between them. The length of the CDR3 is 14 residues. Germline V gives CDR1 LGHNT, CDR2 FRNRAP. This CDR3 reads CASGLVSGLYGYTF. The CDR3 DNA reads TGTGCTAGTGGTTTGGTATCAGGGCTCTATGGCTACACCTTC.

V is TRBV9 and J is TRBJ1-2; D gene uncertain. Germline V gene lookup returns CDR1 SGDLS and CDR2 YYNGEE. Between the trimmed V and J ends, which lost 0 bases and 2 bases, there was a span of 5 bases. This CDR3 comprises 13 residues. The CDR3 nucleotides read TGTGCCAGCAGCGTAGATACCAACTATGGCTACACCTTC. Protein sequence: CASSVDTNYGYTF.